The next 12 T cell receptor beta chains were all read from a single sample in a study of blood T cells in healthy people across ages. Next came a second PCR, run for roughly 6 to 11 cycles, which used a sample-barcoded 5' primer along with a J-beta primer mix. TCRdb analysed the 5' RACE reads with MiXCR anew, one entry per CDR3 protein. The profile shows about 1.4 million distinct CDR3 sequences, approximately 59% of them singletons. The sequencing input was blood. The receptors were sampled from a man aged 18 to 30 in good health.

This clonotype was recorded a few times. V and J are TRBV5-6 and TRBJ1-6, with TRBD1 as a possible D gene (5 bases). This CDR3 spans 15 amino acids. V lost 4 bases and J lost 6, with 14 bases in between. Germline CDR1 SGHDT, CDR2 YYEEEE. CDR3: CASSPGTGRNSPLHF. CDR3 sequence (DNA): TGTGCCAGCAGCCCGGGCACAGGTCGTAATTCACCCCTCCACTTT.

V usage is TRBV6-2 or TRBV6-3 and J usage is TRBJ2-7; a weak D match, TRBD1 (6 bases). The DNA end is more similar to TRBJ2-5, so the J call may be wrong. Germline loops: CDR1 MNHEY, CDR2 SVGEGT. The CDR3 totals 13 residues. The CDR3 nucleotides are TGTGCCAGCAGGGGTAGGGGGCAAGAGACCCAGTACTTC. This sequence encodes CASRGRGQETQYF.

V is TRBV6-2 or TRBV6-3 and J is TRBJ1-2; perhaps TRBD1 as D (5 bases). CDR1 MNHEY and CDR2 SVGEGT come from the germline V gene. The CDR3 totals 13 residues. V was shortened by 6 bases and J by 5 bases, with 13 bases between the two germline ends. CDR3 loop: CASSVGRIYGYTF. CDR3 in DNA: TGTGCCAGCAGCGTGGGACGCATTTATGGCTACACCTTC.

The table lists this clonotype with many counts. The rearrangement links TRBV5-1 to TRBJ2-7; TRBD2 matches at 8 bases. Germline V gene sequence: CDR1 SGHRS, CDR2 YFSETQ. This CDR3 region has 16 residues. J lost 3 bases, V lost 4 bases, and 12 bases had no gene match. For the CDR3, the DNA is TGCGCCAGCAGCCCACAAAACGGGGGGGCTTTCTACGAGCAGTACTTC. It yields the protein CASSPQNGGAFYEQYF.

The chain combines TRBV4-1 with TRBJ1-2; D perhaps matches TRBD1 (5 bases). V lost 0 bases to trimming and J lost 6 bases, with 29 bases between them. Looked up from germline, CDR1 is MGHRA and CDR2 is YSYEKL. The CDR3 extends over 20 amino acids. This CDR3 reads CASSQEGSQDVRTTRDGYTF. CDR3 nucleotides: TGCGCCAGCAGCCAAGAAGGCTCACAGGACGTTAGAACAACTCGGGATGGCTACACCTTC.

This clonotype was detected a few times. The chain carries TRBV18 and TRBJ1-2, with D possibly being TRBD1 (5 bases). CDR1 is KGHSH and CDR2 is LQKENI in the germline V gene. The V end lost 3 bases, the J end lost 12 bases, and 20 bases lay between the germline ends. CDR3 length equals 14 residues. The CDR3 nucleotides read TGTGCCAGCTCACCCGTGGGGCAGACAATGATAGACACCTTC. Amino acid sequence: CASSPVGQTMIDTF.

The rearrangement links TRBV18 to TRBJ1-4; 8 nucleotides line up with TRBD1. Trimming took 3 bases from V and 7 from J; bases not matched to a gene: 4. The CDR3 runs 14 residues. Germline assignment: CDR1 KGHSH and CDR2 LQKENI. The chain's CDR3 is CASSPETGVEKLFF. DNA for the CDR3: TGTGCCAGCTCACCTGAGACAGGGGTTGAAAAACTGTTTTTT.

The J gene is TRBJ2-7, the V gene TRBV20-1, with D unresolved. Germline CDR1 reads DFQATT; CDR2 reads SNEGSKA (reference sequence). CDR3 length equals 12 residues. V gave up 2 bases and J gave up 2 bases, with 7 bases separating them. The CDR3 protein is CSARLVAYEQYF. The CDR3, as DNA: TGCAGTGCTAGACTAGTAGCCTACGAGCAGTACTTC.

The rearrangement uses TRBV11-2 and TRBJ2-7, with D maybe TRBD2 (6 bases). Germline CDR1 reads SGHAT; CDR2 reads FQNNGV. V lost 5 bases and J lost 10, with 24 bases in between. CDR3 length: 15 residues. The CDR3 spells CASSTSAFSGDTQYF. The CDR3 DNA follows: TGTGCCAGCAGCACGAGCGCGTTCTCGGGAGATACCCAGTACTTC.

This clonotype appeared a few times. This chain links TRBV20-1 with TRBJ2-5; 8 bases fit TRBD2. The DNA matches TRBJ2-7 better at its end, which makes the J call doubtful. The CDR3 totals 14 residues. The V gene's germline CDR1 is DFQATT and CDR2 SNEGSKA (reference sequence). The CDR3 spells CSARSRTSFYEQYF. For the CDR3, the DNA is TGCAGTGCTAGATCCCGGACTAGCTTCTACGAGCAGTACTTC.

The chain recombines TRBV7-2 with TRBJ2-3; no clear D. Germline values: CDR1 SGHTA, CDR2 FQGNSA. There are 14 residues in the CDR3. The ends were cut back, 1 base at V and 2 bases at J, with 7 bases in the middle. In DNA form, the CDR3 reads TGTGCCAGCAGCTTAGTGGCCCTCACAGATACGCAGTATTTT. Protein: CASSLVALTDTQYF.

V usage is TRBV28 and J usage is TRBJ2-2, with a tentative D call TRBD2 (5 bases). The V gene lost 3 bases and the J gene lost 6 bases, with 20 bases spanning the gap. CDR3 length equals 17 residues. Germline CDR1 MDHEN, CDR2 SYDVKM. In DNA form, the CDR3 reads TGTGCCAGCAGTTTTGCCCTAGCCGGTGTTGGAGCCGGGGAGCTGTTTTTT. This gives the protein CASSFALAGVGAGELFF.